Reported below is one T cell receptor (beta chain). This clonotype was seen only a few times. The antigen it recognizes is unknown. Base qualities are missing; no much larger clone stands one base away. Sample treatment or condition, as interpreted from the label and publication: live attenuated yellow fever vaccine strain. Two biological replicates of bulk PBMCs were collected at each blood-draw timepoint. A standard Ficoll-Paque protocol was used to isolate PBMCs from peripheral blood. RNA was extracted with TriZol from bulk PBMCs, CD4 and CD8 fractions, and dextramer-positive and dextramer-negative fractions. Synthesis of TCR cDNA relied on 5'RACE template switching, a step that introduced a universal primer site along with unique molecular identifiers. Priming of cDNA synthesis was performed from both the TCR alpha and TCR beta constant segments. Library amplification used two PCR steps, and the second PCR step added sample barcodes and sequencing adapters. Sequencing of the libraries was done on either Illumina HiSeq 2500 (2x100 bp) or NovaSeq (2x150 bp). As for how the authors treated the data: MIGEC was used to demultiplex reads and collapse the reads into UMI consensus sequences, and MiXCR was used for V(D)J alignment. Using edgeR on replicate PBMC samples, clonotypes were called vaccine-responding if FDR was below 0.01 and the log2 fold change was above 5 up to day 15. Bulk clonotypes were assigned CD4 or CD8 identity according to which sequenced CD4 or CD8 repertoire held them at higher abundance. TCRdb applied fastp at Q25 and MiXCR to the public reads, then kept only in-frame beta chains. Each record represents a unique CDR3 protein, reported with the most common genes and DNA among its rows. TCRdb, not the original authors, processed these V and J calls. Present in this sample are 360,000 or so distinct CDR3 sequences, around 10% of which were seen just once. The top ten clones comprise about 17% of the sample.

Based on the germline V gene (reference sequence), the CDR1 and CDR2 sequences are DFQATT and SNEGSKA. The CDR3 runs 14 amino acids, cysteine and phenylalanine included. The entry retains the CDR3 DNA only, 42 bases that are in frame from base 1. V gives up 3 bases and J gives up 2 bases, and the segment between their germline ends measures 10 bases. The record originates from a study of T cells after yellow fever vaccination (dated by TCRdb to the late 2010s). Background on the whole study: The SMART-Seq v4 Ultra Low Input RNA kit was used to prepare libraries from fractions with low cell numbers. To follow T-cell clones before and after both primary and booster YFV17D yellow fever vaccination, bulk TCR alpha and beta repertoires underwent longitudinal sequencing. Bulk PBMC replicates and cell subsets were isolated from blood drawn at multiple timepoints before and after both primary and secondary immunization. The cohort comprised two healthy male donors, one aged 18 to 30 and one aged 30 to 40 years.

General conclusions and limits of the study: A small share of clonotypes occurred in both CD4 and CD8 compartments, likely arising from convergent recombination. Most clones expanded after primary vaccination were re-detected after the booster (almost 97% of CD4 and around nine tenths of CD8), suggesting broad memory maintenance. Because the study included only a couple of donors, the extent to which the findings can be generalized is limited. FACS-sorted repertoires could contain abundant contaminating clonotypes from the bulk population, so computational filtering was required. Compared with the primary T-cell response, the secondary T-cell response was weaker but faster, peaking on day 5 rather than day 15.

Material: PBMCs, obtained on the day of the first yellow fever vaccination. This chain is built from TRBV20-1 and TRBJ2-2; a tentative D call is TRBD2 (5 bases match). The sequence derives from a man aged 18 to 35 who received the YFV17D yellow fever vaccine. The DNA reads as follows: TGCAGTGCTAGTAACCTAGCTAACACCGGGGAGCTGTTTTTT. This gives the protein CSASNLANTGELFF.